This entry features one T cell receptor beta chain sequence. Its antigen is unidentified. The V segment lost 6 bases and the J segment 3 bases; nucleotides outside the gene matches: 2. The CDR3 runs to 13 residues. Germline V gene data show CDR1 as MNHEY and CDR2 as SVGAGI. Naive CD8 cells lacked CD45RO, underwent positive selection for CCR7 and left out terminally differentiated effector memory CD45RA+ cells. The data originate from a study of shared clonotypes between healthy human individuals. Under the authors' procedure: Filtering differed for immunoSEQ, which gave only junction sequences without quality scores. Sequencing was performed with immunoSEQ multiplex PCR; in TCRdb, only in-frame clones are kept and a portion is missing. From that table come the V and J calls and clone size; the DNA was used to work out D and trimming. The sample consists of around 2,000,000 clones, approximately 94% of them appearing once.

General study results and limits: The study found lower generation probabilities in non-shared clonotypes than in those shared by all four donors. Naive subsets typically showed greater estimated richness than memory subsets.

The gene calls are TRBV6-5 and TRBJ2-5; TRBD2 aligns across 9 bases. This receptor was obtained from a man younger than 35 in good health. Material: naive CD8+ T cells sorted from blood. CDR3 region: CASRRLAEETQYF. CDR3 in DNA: TGTGCCAGCAGACGACTAGCGGAAGAGACCCAGTACTTC.